Each of the 25 T cell receptor beta chains below was sequenced from the same sample in a study of cytomegalovirus exposure and HLA in healthy donors. PCR employed 60 Vbeta and 13 Jbeta primers. Generated by immunoSEQ multiplex PCR, the TCRdb table keeps only in-frame clones and is missing some. Here the sample spans over 150,000 clones, roughly four fifths being singletons. Sample: PBMCs. Receptors were obtained from a woman between 50 and 59 years old in good health and CMV-seropositive.

The genes are TRBV29-1 and TRBJ1-2; D perhaps matches TRBD1 (6 bases). There are 12 residues in the CDR3. Trimming pared 8 bases from V and 8 bases from J, leaving 18 bases between. Germline CDR1 is SQVTM and CDR2 is ANQGSEA. The CDR3 DNA reads as TGCAGCTCGGGGGGGGGCTCTCACGGCTACACCTTC. Its protein is CSSGGGSHGYTF. Based on the CDR3 plus reference TRBV29-1 and TRBJ1-2, the full variable domain is SAVISQKPSRDICQRGTSLTIQCQVDSQVTMMFWYRQQPGQSLTLIATANQGSEATYESGFVIDKFPISRPNLTFSTLTVSNMSPEDSSIYLCSSGGGSHGYTFGSGTRLTVV.

The V and J genes are TRBV5-8 and TRBJ1-5; no clear D. The CDR3 is 14 residues long. Trimming cost V 5 bases and J 3 bases, with 12 bases left between them. In germline, CDR1 is SGHTS, CDR2 YDEGEE. The CDR3 reads CASRRRENNQPQHF. The CDR3 coding sequence is TGTGCCAGCAGGCGGAGGGAGAACAATCAGCCCCAGCATTTT.

This chain links TRBV7-9 with TRBJ2-7; D gene uncertain. V lost 1 base and J 0 bases, leaving 7 bases between the germline ends. This CDR3 has 14 residues. Per the germline V gene, CDR1 is SEHNR and CDR2 is FQNEAQ (reference sequence). Here the CDR3 DNA reads TGTGCCAGCAGCTTAGGCAGGAACTCCTACGAGCAGTACTTC. This gives the protein CASSLGRNSYEQYF.

The chain recombines TRBV27 with TRBJ2-2; D call uncertain. V lost 5 bases, J lost 4 bases, and 11 bases lay in between. Germline CDR1 and CDR2: MNHEY and SMNVEV (reference sequence). The CDR3 spans 14 residues. The CDR3 nucleotides are TGTGCCAGCAGTCCCAGATACAGCACCGGGGAGCTGTTTTTT. Protein sequence: CASSPRYSTGELFF.

V gene TRBV5-1 combines with J gene TRBJ2-4; 9 bases map to TRBD2. Per germline, CDR1 SGHRS and CDR2 YFSETQ. This CDR3 is 16 amino acids long. V was pared by 5 bases and J by 0 bases, with 6 bases of the junction left unmatched. The CDR3 protein is CASSFSGGPAKNIQYF. The CDR3 DNA sequence: TGCGCCAGCAGTTTTAGCGGGGGTCCAGCCAAAAACATTCAGTACTTC.

The chain uses TRBV19 and TRBJ2-7; D unclear. The CDR3 has 14 amino acids. V was shortened by 10 bases and J by 5 bases, with 21 bases between the two germline ends. CDR1 and CDR2 (germline): LNHDA, SQIVND (reference sequence). CDR3 amino acids: CATSSSLLAHEQYF. The CDR3 nucleotides are TGTGCCACCTCCTCCTCTTTATTGGCCCACGAGCAGTACTTC.

About this clone: At one of its ends the junction is not consistent with the germline gene, which may arise from a read error. CDR3 region: CSSSLASGGEDTQYF. The CDR3 DNA follows: TGTTCCAGCAGCTTAGCAAGCGGGGGGGAGGATACGCAGTATTTT. J is TRBJ2-3 and V is TRBV7-9; 10 bases map to TRBD2. In germline, CDR1 is SEHNR, CDR2 FQNEAQ (reference sequence). CDR3 size: 15 residues.

In its sample, this clone was seen once. This chain links TRBV21-1 with TRBJ2-1; the table calls TRBD2, which could not be checked here. TRBV21-1 is assigned pseudogene status. The CDR3 length is 17 residues. The CDR3 DNA is TGTGCCAGCAGCGGAGGAAACGGACTAGCTCGCCACAATGAGCAGTTCTTC. As protein: CASSGGNGLARHNEQFF.

The chain is built from TRBV7-9 and TRBJ2-5; D is perhaps TRBD1 (6 bases). CDR3 length: 12 amino acids. Per the germline V gene, CDR1 is SEHNR and CDR2 is FQNEAQ (reference sequence). The V and J ends lost 7 bases and 3 bases respectively, with 9 bases between them. The CDR3 bases are TGTGCCAGCAACCACAGGGAAGAGACCCAGTACTTC. This encodes CASNHREETQYF.

V usage is TRBV13 and J usage is TRBJ1-3; TRBD1 matches 12 bases. Trimming cost V 6 bases and J 7 bases; bases outside gene matches: 13. CDR3 length: 17 residues. The V gene's germline CDR1 is PRHDT and CDR2 FYEKMQ (reference sequence). DNA for the CDR3: TGTGCCAGCAGTCATACCGGGACAGGGGGCTTTGAGAACACCATATATTTT. It codes for CASSHTGTGGFENTIYF.

This chain joins TRBV9 and TRBJ1-2; 10 bases match TRBD1. This CDR3 is built from 15 residues. The ends lost 3 bases at V and 8 bases at J; junction bases unmatched: 10. Germline CDR1 and CDR2: SGDLS and YYNGEE. The CDR3 protein is CASSGFGQGGRGYTF. CDR3 nucleotides: TGTGCCAGCAGCGGGTTTGGACAGGGGGGTAGGGGCTACACCTTC. The full variable domain, rest sourced from reference TRBV9 and TRBJ1-2, is DSGVTQTPKHLITATGQRVTLRCSPRSGDLSVYWYQQSLDQGLQFLIQYYNGEERAKGNILERFSAQQFPDLHSELNLSSLELGDSALYFCASSGFGQGGRGYTFGSGTRLTVV.

This clone has only a few counts. This sequence joins TRBV10-3 and TRBJ1-6; D might be TRBD1 (5 bases). The CDR3 loop spans 15 amino acids. V lost 3 bases to trimming and J lost 10 bases, with 16 bases between them. Germline CDR1 ENHRY, CDR2 SYGVKD. The CDR3 spells CAISDNTRVGSPLHF. The CDR3 coding sequence is TGTGCCATCAGTGATAATACCAGGGTAGGGTCACCCCTCCACTTT.

The V gene is TRBV19, the J gene TRBJ1-1, with 8 bases that match TRBD1. This CDR3 is 15 amino acids long. V was clipped by 7 bases and J by 1 base; unmatched bases: 8. Germline V gene lookup returns CDR1 LNHDA and CDR2 SQIVND (reference sequence). This CDR3 reads CASTDLGTGNTEAFF. For the CDR3, the DNA is TGTGCCAGTACCGACCTGGGGACAGGGAACACTGAAGCTTTCTTT.

The chain has TRBV11-2 and TRBJ2-7; D remains ambiguous. Deletions cut 1 base from V and 3 bases from J, with 7 bases between. Germline lookup yields CDR1 SGHAT and CDR2 FQNNGV. The CDR3 is made up of 13 amino acids. Here the CDR3 reads CASSLGADYEQYF. Here the CDR3 DNA reads TGTGCCAGCAGCTTAGGGGCCGACTACGAGCAGTACTTC.

This chain links TRBV18 with TRBJ1-1, with a tentative D call TRBD1 (6 bases). V was trimmed by 6 bases and J by 4 bases, leaving 15 bases between them. CDR1 and CDR2 from the germline V gene are KGHSH and LQKENI. The CDR3 loop spans 14 amino acids. The CDR3 bases are TGTGCCAGCTCTCCCGACAGGATTGTCACTGAAGCTTTCTTT. This gives the protein CASSPDRIVTEAFF.

The chain links TRBV7-8 to TRBJ1-2; D may be TRBD1 (6 bases). Germline V gene sequence: CDR1 SGHVS, CDR2 FQNEAQ. The CDR3 runs 11 residues. Trimming stripped 4 bases from V and 8 bases from J, with 8 bases between. The CDR3 sequence: CASSSGDGYTF. The CDR3 DNA is TGTGCCAGCAGCTCAGGGGACGGCTACACCTTC.

This chain joins TRBV10-2 and TRBJ2-5, with 8 nucleotides matching TRBD1. CDR1 is WSHSY, CDR2 SAAADI, per germline. V lost 8 bases, J lost 4 bases, and 6 bases stayed unmatched. The CDR3 runs to 13 residues. CDR3 sequence: CASSDREGETQYF. The CDR3 DNA reads TGCGCCAGCTCGGACAGGGAAGGAGAGACCCAGTACTTC.

This clone was recorded once. The chain has TRBV7-3 and TRBJ2-2, with D perhaps TRBD2 (6 bases). CDR3 size: 16 residues. Germline loops: CDR1 SGHTA, CDR2 FQGTGA. Trimming stripped 5 bases from V and 1 base from J, with 14 bases between. The CDR3 region is CASSQVGTQNTGELFF. DNA for the CDR3: TGTGCCAGCAGCCAAGTCGGGACTCAGAACACCGGGGAGCTGTTTTTT. The full variable domain, rest sourced from reference TRBV7-3 and TRBJ2-2, is GAGVSQTPSNKVTEKGKYVELRCDPISGHTALYWYRQSLGQGPEFLIYFQGTGAADDSGLPNDRFFAVRPEGSVSTLKIQRTERGDSAVYLCASSQVGTQNTGELFFGEGSRLTVL.

The V call is TRBV5-5, the J call TRBJ1-5; 9 positions agree with TRBD1. After removal of 2 bases from V and 7 bases from J, the junction contained 13 bases not matched to a gene. CDR3 length: 17 residues. The germline V gene encodes CDR1 SGHKS and CDR2 YYEKEE (reference sequence). The CDR3 nucleotides read TGTGCCAGCAGCTTTGGGACAGGGCAGAGTTTGATCCAGCCCCAGCATTTT. This translates into CASSFGTGQSLIQPQHF.

This chain uses TRBV13 with TRBJ2-3; a weak D match, TRBD1 (6 bases). The CDR3 has 14 residues. Germline V gene data show CDR1 as PRHDT and CDR2 as FYEKMQ (reference sequence). The germline V and J ends were trimmed by 0 bases and 7 bases, with 11 bases remaining between them. The CDR3 region is CASSLGPRGYTQYF. The CDR3 DNA reads TGTGCCAGCAGCTTAGGCCCAAGGGGGTATACGCAGTATTTT.

The chain recombines TRBV18 with TRBJ1-2; the match to TRBD1 covers 7 bases. Germline V gene lookup returns CDR1 KGHSH and CDR2 LQKENI. The trim removed 3 bases at V and 8 bases at J, leaving 15 bases unmatched. This CDR3 is 16 amino acids long. The CDR3 bases are TGTGCCAGCTCACCGACTATAACAGGGGCAGGTCGCGGCTACACCTTC. Translating it yields CASSPTITGAGRGYTF.

CDR3 bases: TGTGCCAGCAGCCGTTGGGGGGGCTTAGAGGGGGCCAACGTCCTGACTTTC. Its translation: CASSRWGGLEGANVLTF. The chain employs TRBV14 and TRBJ2-6, with D possibly TRBD2 on 7 matching bases. The V and J ends lost 4 bases and 4 bases respectively, with 17 bases between them. The CDR3 spans 17 residues. Germline values: CDR1 SGHDN, CDR2 FVKESK.

The J gene is TRBJ1-4, the V gene TRBV5-1, with 9 bases lining up with TRBD1. Germline V gene data show CDR1 as SGHRS and CDR2 as YFSETQ. The CDR3 has 15 amino acids. V shed 2 bases, J shed 7 bases, and the junction held 6 bases outside the gene matches. CDR3 sequence reads: CASSLTGGLVEKLFF. The CDR3 DNA reads as TGCGCCAGCAGCTTAACAGGGGGCTTAGTTGAAAAACTGTTTTTT. Variable domain in full (rest from reference TRBV5-1 and TRBJ1-4): KAGVTQTPRYLIKTRGQQVTLSCSPISGHRSVSWYQQTPGQGLQFLFEYFSETQRNKGNFPGRFSGRQFSNSRSEMNVSTLELGDSALYLCASSLTGGLVEKLFFGSGTQLSVL.

This chain joins TRBV15 and TRBJ1-3; 7 bases are a match to TRBD1. The junction had 10 bases not matched to a gene; V was cut back by 0 bases and J by 8 bases. This CDR3 spans 16 amino acids. The germline V gene has CDR1 LNHNV and CDR2 YYDKDF (reference sequence). CDR3 loop: CATSRDLDRVGDTIYF. CDR3 coding DNA: TGTGCCACCAGCAGAGACCTAGACAGGGTCGGGGACACCATATATTTT.

CDR3 DNA sequence: TGTGCCAGCAGCCCTAGGACTAGCGGCGTTTTCGGGTCCTACGAGCAGTACTTC. Amino acid sequence: CASSPRTSGVFGSYEQYF. The chain joins TRBV5-6 to TRBJ2-7; 10 bases map to TRBD2. This CDR3 region has 18 residues. The junction had 14 bases not matched to a gene; V was cut back by 4 bases and J by 1 base. The germline gives CDR1 SGHDT, CDR2 YYEEEE.